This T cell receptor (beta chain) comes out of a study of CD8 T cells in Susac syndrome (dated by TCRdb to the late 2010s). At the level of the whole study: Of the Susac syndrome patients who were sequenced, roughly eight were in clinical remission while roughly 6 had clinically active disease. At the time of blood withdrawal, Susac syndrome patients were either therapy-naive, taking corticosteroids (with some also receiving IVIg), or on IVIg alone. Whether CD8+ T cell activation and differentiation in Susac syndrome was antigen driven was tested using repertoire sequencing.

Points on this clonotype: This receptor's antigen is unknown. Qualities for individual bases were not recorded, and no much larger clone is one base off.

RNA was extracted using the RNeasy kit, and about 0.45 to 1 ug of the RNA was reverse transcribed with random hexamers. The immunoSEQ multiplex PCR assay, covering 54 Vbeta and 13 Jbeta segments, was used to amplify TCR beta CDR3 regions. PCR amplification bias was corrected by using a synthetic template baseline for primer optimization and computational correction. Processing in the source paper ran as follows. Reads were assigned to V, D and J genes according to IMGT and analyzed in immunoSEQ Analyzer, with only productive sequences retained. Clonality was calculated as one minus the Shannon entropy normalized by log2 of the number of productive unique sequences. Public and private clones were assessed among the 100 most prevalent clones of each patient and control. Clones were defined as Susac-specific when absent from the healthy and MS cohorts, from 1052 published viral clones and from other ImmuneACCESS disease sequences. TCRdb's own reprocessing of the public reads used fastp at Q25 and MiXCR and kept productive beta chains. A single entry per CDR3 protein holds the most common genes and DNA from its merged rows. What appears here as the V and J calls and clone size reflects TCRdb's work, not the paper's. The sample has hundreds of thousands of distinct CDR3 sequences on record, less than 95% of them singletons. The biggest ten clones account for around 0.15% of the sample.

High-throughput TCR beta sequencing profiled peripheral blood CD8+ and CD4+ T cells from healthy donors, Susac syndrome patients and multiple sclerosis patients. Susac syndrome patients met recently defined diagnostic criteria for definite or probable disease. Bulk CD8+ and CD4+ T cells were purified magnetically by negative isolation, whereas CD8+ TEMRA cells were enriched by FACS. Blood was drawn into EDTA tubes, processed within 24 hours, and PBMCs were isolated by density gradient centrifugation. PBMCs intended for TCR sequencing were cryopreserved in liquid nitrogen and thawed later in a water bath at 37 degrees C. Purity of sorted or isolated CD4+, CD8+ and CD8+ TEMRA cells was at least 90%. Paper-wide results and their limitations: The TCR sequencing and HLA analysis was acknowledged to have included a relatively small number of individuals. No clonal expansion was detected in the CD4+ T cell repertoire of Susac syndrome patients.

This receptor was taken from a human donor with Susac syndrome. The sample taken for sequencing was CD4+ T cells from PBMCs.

The base sequence is TGTGCCAGCAGCTTAAGGCAGTACGAGCAGTACTTC. This yields the protein CASSLRQYEQYF. Here the chain combines TRBV13 and TRBJ2-7, with the D gene not clear enough to name. Including cysteine and phenylalanine, the CDR3 has 12 amino acids. The sequence is cut down to CDR3 DNA, 36 bases in frame from base 1. Taken from the germline V gene (reference sequence), the CDR1 and CDR2 loops are PRHDT and FYEKMQ. V was cut back by 2 bases and J by 4 bases, leaving a gap of 6 bases between them.